This TCR beta chain originates from a study of blood T cell repertoires in COVID-19. Using immunoSEQ multiplex PCR, the repertoire was profiled, and TCRdb retains in-frame clones only, with some absent. The data contain about 230,000 clones, roughly 80% of them singletons. V was clipped by 6 bases and J by 6 bases; unmatched bases: 16. Germline CDR1 and CDR2: SGHDN and FVKESK. The CDR3 is 17 amino acids. Source material: peripheral blood. This receptor was identified in a woman aged 80 or older with acute or convalescent COVID-19. The rearrangement links TRBV14 to TRBJ2-2; TRBD2 agrees at 7 bases. CDR3 residues: CASSRWDLLASSGELFF. CDR3 bases: TGTGCCAGCAGTCGATGGGACCTACTAGCGTCGTCCGGGGAGCTGTTTTTT.